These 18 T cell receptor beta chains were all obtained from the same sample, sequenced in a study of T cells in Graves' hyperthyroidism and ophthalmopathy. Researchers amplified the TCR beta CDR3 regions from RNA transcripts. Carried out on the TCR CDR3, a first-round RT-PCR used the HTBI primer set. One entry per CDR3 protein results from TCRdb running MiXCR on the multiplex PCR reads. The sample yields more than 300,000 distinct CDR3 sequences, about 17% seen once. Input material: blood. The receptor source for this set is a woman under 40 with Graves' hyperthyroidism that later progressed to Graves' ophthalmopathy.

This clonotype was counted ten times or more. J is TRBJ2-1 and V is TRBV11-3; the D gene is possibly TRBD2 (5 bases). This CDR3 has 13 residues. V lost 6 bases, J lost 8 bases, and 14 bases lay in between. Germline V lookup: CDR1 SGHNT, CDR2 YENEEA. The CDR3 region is CASSSEAGDEQFF. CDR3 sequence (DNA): TGTGCCAGCAGTTCGGAGGCTGGAGATGAGCAGTTCTTC. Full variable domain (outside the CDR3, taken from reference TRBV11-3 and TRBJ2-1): EAGVVQSPRYKIIEKKQPVAFWCNPISGHNTLYWYLQNLGQGPELLIRYENEEAVDDSQLPKDRFSAERLKGVDSTLKIQPAELGDSAVYLCASSSEAGDEQFFGPGTRLTVL.

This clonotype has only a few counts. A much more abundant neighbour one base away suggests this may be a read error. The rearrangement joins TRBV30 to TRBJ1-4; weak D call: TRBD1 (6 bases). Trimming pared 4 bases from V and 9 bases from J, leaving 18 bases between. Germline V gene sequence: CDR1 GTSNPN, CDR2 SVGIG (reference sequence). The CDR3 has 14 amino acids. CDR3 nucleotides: TGTGCCTGGAATAGACAGCTAACAGGGAAAAAACTGTTTTTT. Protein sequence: CAWNRQLTGKKLFF.

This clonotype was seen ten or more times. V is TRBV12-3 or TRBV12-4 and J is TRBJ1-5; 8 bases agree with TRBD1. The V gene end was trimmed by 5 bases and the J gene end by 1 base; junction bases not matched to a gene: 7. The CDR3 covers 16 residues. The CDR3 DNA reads TGTGCCAGCAGTGACAGGGGTATAGGCAGCAATCAGCCCCAGCATTTT. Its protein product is CASSDRGIGSNQPQHF.

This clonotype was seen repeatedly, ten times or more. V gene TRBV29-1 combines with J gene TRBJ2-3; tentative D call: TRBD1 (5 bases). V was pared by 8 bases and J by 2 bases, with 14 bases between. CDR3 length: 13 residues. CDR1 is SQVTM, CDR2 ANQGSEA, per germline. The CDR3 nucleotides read TGCAGCTTGCGAACAGGCCTCACAGATACGCAGTATTTT. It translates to CSLRTGLTDTQYF.

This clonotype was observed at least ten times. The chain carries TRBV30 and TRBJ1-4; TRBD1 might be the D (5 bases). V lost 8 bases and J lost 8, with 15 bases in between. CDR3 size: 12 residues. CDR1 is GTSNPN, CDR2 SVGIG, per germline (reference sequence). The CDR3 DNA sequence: TGTGCCCTGTCGGGGGAGGGCGAAAAACTGTTTTTT. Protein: CALSGEGEKLFF. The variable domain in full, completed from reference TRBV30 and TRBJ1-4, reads SQTIHQWPATLVQPVGSPLSLECTVEGTSNPNLYWYRQAAGRGLQLLFYSVGIGQISSEVPQNLSASRPQDRQFILSSKKLLLSDSGFYLCALSGEGEKLFFGSGTQLSVL.

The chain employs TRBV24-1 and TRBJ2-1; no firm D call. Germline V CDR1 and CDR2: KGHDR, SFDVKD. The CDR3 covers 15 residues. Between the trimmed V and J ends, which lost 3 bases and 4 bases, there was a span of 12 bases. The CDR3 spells CATSDADLPYNEQFF. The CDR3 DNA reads TGTGCCACCAGTGATGCGGACCTACCATACAATGAGCAGTTCTTC.

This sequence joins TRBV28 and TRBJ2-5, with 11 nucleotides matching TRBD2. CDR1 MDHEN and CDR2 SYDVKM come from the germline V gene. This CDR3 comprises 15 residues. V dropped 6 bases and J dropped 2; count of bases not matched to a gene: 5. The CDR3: CASRLAGDLQETQYF. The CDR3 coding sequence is TGTGCCAGCAGACTAGCGGGGGACTTACAAGAGACCCAGTACTTC.

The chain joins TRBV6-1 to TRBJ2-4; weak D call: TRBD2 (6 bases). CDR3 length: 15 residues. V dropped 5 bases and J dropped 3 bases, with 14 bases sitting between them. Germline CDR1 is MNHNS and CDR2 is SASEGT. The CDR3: CASSPGVSVKNIQYF. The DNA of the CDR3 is TGTGCCAGCAGTCCGGGGGTTAGTGTCAAAAACATTCAGTACTTC.

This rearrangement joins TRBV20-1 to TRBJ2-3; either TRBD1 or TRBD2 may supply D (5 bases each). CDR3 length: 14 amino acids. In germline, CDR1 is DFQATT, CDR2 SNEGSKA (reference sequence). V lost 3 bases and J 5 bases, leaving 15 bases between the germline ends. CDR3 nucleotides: TGCAGTGCTAGTCAGGTAGCTGGGGGAGATACGCAGTATTTT. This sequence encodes CSASQVAGGDTQYF.

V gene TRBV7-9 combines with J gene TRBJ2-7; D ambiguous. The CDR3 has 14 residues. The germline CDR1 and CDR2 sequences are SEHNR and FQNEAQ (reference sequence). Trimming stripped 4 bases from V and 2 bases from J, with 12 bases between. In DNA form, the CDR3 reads TGTGCCAGCAGCTCCAGGACGGACCCCTACGAGCAGTACTTC. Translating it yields CASSSRTDPYEQYF.

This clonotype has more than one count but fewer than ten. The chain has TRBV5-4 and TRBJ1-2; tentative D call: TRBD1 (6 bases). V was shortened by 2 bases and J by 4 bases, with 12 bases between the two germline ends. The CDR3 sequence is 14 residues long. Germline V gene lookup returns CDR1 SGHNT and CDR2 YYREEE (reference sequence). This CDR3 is CASSFRTDPYGYTF. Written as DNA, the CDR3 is TGTGCCAGCAGCTTCCGGACAGACCCCTATGGCTACACCTTC. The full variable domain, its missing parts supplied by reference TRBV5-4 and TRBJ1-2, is ETGVTQSPTHLIKTRGQQVTLRCSSQSGHNTVSWYQQALGQGPQFIFQYYREEENGRGNFPPRFSGLQFPNYSSELNVNALELDDSALYLCASSFRTDPYGYTFGSGTRLTVV.

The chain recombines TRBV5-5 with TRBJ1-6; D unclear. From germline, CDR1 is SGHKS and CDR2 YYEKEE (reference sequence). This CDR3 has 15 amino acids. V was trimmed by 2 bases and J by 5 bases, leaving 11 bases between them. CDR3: CASSFDPGNNSPLHF. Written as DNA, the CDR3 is TGTGCCAGCAGCTTTGATCCGGGTAATAATTCACCCCTCCACTTT.

The CDR3 spells CASSLRRGTEAFF. The CDR3 coding sequence is TGTGCCAGCAGTTTACGGAGGGGCACTGAAGCTTTCTTT. This sequence joins TRBV27 and TRBJ1-1; maybe TRBD1 (5 bases). The CDR3 length is 13 residues. In germline, CDR1 is MNHEY, CDR2 SMNVEV (reference sequence). The ends were cut back, 2 bases at V and 4 bases at J, with 8 bases in the middle.

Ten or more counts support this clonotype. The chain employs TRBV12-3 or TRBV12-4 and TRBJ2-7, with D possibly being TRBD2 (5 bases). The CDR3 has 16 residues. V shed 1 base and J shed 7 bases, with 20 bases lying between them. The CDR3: CASSLGTGGLTGEQYF. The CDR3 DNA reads TGTGCCAGCAGTTTAGGCACCGGCGGGCTAACGGGGGAGCAGTACTTC.

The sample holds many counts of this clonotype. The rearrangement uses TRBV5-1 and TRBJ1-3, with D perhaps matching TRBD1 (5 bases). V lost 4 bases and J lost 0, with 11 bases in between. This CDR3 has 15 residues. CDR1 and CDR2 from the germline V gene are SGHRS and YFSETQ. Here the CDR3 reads CASSPGTASGNTIYF. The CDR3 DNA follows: TGCGCCAGCAGCCCCGGGACGGCCTCTGGAAACACCATATATTTT.

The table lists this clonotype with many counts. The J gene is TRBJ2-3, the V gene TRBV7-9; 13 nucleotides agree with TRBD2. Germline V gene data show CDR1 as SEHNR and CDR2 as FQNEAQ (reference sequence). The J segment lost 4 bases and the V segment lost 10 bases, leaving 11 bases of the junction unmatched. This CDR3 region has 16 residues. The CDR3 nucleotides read TGTGCCACACGACTAGCGGGGGGAAGAGTGTCAGATACGCAGTATTTT. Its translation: CATRLAGGRVSDTQYF.

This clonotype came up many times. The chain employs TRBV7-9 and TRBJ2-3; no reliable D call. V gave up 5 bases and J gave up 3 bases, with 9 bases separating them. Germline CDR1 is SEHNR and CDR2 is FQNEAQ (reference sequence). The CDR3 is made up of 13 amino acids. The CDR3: CASSPIGTDTQYF. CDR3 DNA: TGTGCCAGCAGCCCCATAGGGACAGATACGCAGTATTTT.

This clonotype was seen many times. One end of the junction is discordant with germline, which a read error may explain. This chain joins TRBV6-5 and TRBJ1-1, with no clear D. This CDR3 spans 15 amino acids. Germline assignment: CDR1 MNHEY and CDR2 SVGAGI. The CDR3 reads CASSYSGRTRTGAFF. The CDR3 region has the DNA TGTGCCAGCAGTTACTCAGGCAGGACCCGAACTGGAGCTTTCTTT.